This T cell receptor (beta chain) derives from a study of neoadjuvant anti-PD-1 for oral cavity cancer. Overall study context: Most patients had three to four biweekly doses of 3 mg/kg nivolumab before resection. Patients without progression got a fourth dose around day 43.

Study findings and constraints: Higher pretreatment Treg/Th17 ratios tracked higher pretreatment blood clonality.

Stage II-IVA oral cavity squamous cell carcinoma was new and untreated by systemic or radiation therapy. The CDR3 is 13 amino acids. The ends were cut back, 2 bases at V and 5 bases at J, with 12 bases in the middle. CDR1 and CDR2 (germline): GTSNPN, SVGIG (reference sequence). Remarks on this clone: Its antigen is currently unknown.

Generated by immunoSEQ multiplex PCR, the TCRdb table keeps only in-frame clones and is missing some. The profile covers thousands of clones, with around 77% appearing a single time and 3.2% taken by the ten largest. This TCR came from a person between 40 and 79 years old with oral cavity squamous cell carcinoma. This specimen consisted of PBMCs, obtained before nivolumab (anti-PD-1) treatment. The J gene is TRBJ1-2, the V gene TRBV30; D gene unclear. The CDR3 here is CAWSSAGGYGYTF. As DNA, the CDR3 is TGTGCCTGGAGTTCGGCCGGAGGATATGGCTACACCTTC.